The 17 T cell receptor beta chains listed next were all sequenced from one sample in a study of beta chain features in type 1 diabetes (dated by TCRdb to the late 2010s). Libraries came from the immunoSEQ multiplex PCR assay. All of the isolated RNA was reverse transcribed with the High Capacity cDNA Reverse Transcription Kit, so expressed TCRB transcripts were sequenced. TCRdb provides this immuneACCESS table in a form limited to in-frame rearrangements. Some clones are lacking; in checked studies, under half of them reflect an unresolved V gene, and why the rest are absent is not known. The sample has about 290,000 clones on record, 8% of them singletons. The ten largest clones take up approximately 0.93% of the sample. Sequencing used central memory CD4+ T cells from blood. These receptors all stem from a woman in her late teens or twenties in good health.

The table lists this clone with many counts. The V gene is TRBV2, the J gene TRBJ1-5; D is uncertain. V lost 1 base and J 5 bases, leaving 9 bases between the germline ends. CDR1 is SNHLY, CDR2 FYNNEI, per germline. This CDR3 has 14 amino acids. CDR3 in DNA: TGTGCCAGCAGTGAAGTTGTTGGAGATCAGCCCCAGCATTTT. It specifies CASSEVVGDQPQHF.

This clone was found a few times. The rearrangement uses TRBV5-6 and TRBJ1-6, with D possibly TRBD1 on 6 matching bases. The CDR3 runs to 16 residues. V lost 5 bases and J lost 0, with 12 bases in between. Germline assignment: CDR1 SGHDT and CDR2 YYEEEE. CDR3 coding DNA: TGTGCCAGCAGTACGACAGGCAGCTCCTATAATTCACCCCTCCACTTT. Protein: CASSTTGSSYNSPLHF.

This clone was seen a handful of times. This chain connects TRBV7-9 to TRBJ2-1, with 7 bases lining up with TRBD1. The J segment lost 8 bases and the V segment lost 0 bases, leaving 10 bases of the junction unmatched. The CDR3 totals 16 residues. The germline CDR1 and CDR2 sequences are SEHNR and FQNEAQ (reference sequence). The CDR3, as DNA: TGTGCCAGCAGCTTAGCCCGCTCTGACAGGGTCCATGAGCAGTTCTTC. Protein: CASSLARSDRVHEQFF.

This chain joins TRBV30 and TRBJ2-5; D might be TRBD1 (5 bases). There are 13 residues in the CDR3. Germline assignment: CDR1 GTSNPN and CDR2 SVGIG (reference sequence). V was cut by 3 bases and J by 5 bases, with 13 bases left in between. This CDR3 is CAWRTVKVETQYF. CDR3 nucleotides: TGTGCCTGGAGGACAGTAAAGGTGGAGACCCAGTACTTC.

The chain recombines TRBV7-6 with TRBJ2-1; TRBD2 matches 7 bases. The CDR3 runs to 14 residues. The germline gives CDR1 SGHVS, CDR2 FNYEAQ. V shed 3 bases, J shed 5 bases, and the junction held 4 bases outside the gene matches. The CDR3 DNA sequence: TGTGCCAGCAGCTTCCTAGCGGACAACAATGAGCAGTTCTTC. This encodes CASSFLADNNEQFF. Together with reference TRBV7-6 and TRBJ2-1, the CDR3 gives the full variable domain: GAGVSQSPRYKVTKRGQDVALRCDPISGHVSLYWYRQALGQGPEFLTYFNYEAQQDKSGLPNDRFSAERPEGSISTLTIQRTEQRDSAMYRCASSFLADNNEQFFGPGTRLTVL.

This clone turned up a few times. The V and J genes are TRBV28 and TRBJ2-4; weak D call: TRBD1 (6 bases). Between the trimmed V and J ends, which lost 4 bases and 0 bases, there was a span of 13 bases. This CDR3 has 16 residues. Germline V CDR1 and CDR2: MDHEN, SYDVKM. CDR3 nucleotide sequence: TGTGCCAGCAGTTCAGGGGTCGCCTTAGCCAAAAACATTCAGTACTTC. It is translated as CASSSGVALAKNIQYF.

Only a few counts were recorded for this clone. The V call is TRBV5-1, the J call TRBJ2-2; D not certain. Germline-derived CDR1 and CDR2 are SGHRS and YFSETQ. The V end lost 1 base, the J end lost 3 bases, and 13 bases lay between the germline ends. The length of the CDR3 is 16 residues. The DNA of the CDR3 is TGCGCCAGCAGCTTGTACGCAGGTTTGGACACCGGGGAGCTGTTTTTT. As protein: CASSLYAGLDTGELFF.

This clone was recorded many times. In DNA form, the CDR3 reads TGTGCCAGCTCCCCCGGAATAACCTACGAGCAGTACGTC. Translated: CASSPGITYEQYV. The V gene is TRBV18, the J gene TRBJ2-7; D unresolved. From germline, CDR1 is KGHSH and CDR2 LQKENI. With 6 bases removed from V and 2 bases from J, the gap between germline ends came to 11 bases. This CDR3 spans 13 amino acids.

V is TRBV5-5 and J is TRBJ1-2; 7 nucleotides agree with TRBD1. The CDR3 contains 16 residues. Germline CDR1 is SGHKS and CDR2 is YYEKEE (reference sequence). Losses at the gene ends were 4 bases for V and 4 bases for J; bases not matched to a gene: 13. The CDR3 nucleotides are TGTGCCAGCAGCCCTTCGGCGCCAGGGGGAGTCTATGGCTACACCTTC. Translating it yields CASSPSAPGGVYGYTF.

This rearrangement joins TRBV20-1 to TRBJ2-3; perhaps TRBD2 as D (6 bases). V was pared by 5 bases and J by 9 bases, with 12 bases between. Germline loops: CDR1 DFQATT, CDR2 SNEGSKA (reference sequence). This CDR3 has 11 amino acids. The chain's CDR3 is CSALTGSTQYF. The CDR3, as DNA: TGCAGTGCTCTTACCGGGAGCACGCAGTATTTT.

V usage is TRBV14 and J usage is TRBJ1-1, with D unresolved. The CDR3 has 15 residues. Trimming removed 1 base from V and 1 base from J, with 10 bases in between. From germline, CDR1 is SGHDN and CDR2 FVKESK. CDR3: CASSQVGGKNTEAFF. The CDR3 DNA is TGTGCCAGCAGCCAAGTTGGCGGAAAGAACACTGAAGCTTTCTTT.

This clone was counted only a few times. The rearrangement joins TRBV9 to TRBJ2-1, with 12 nucleotides matching TRBD2. CDR3 length: 14 residues. Germline assignment: CDR1 SGDLS and CDR2 YYNGEE. The trim removed 6 bases at V and 8 bases at J, leaving 6 bases unmatched. CDR3 amino acids: CASTPGLAGYEQFF. The CDR3 DNA follows: TGTGCCAGCACCCCTGGACTAGCGGGATATGAGCAGTTCTTC. Drawing the rest from reference TRBV9 and TRBJ2-1, the complete variable domain is DSGVTQTPKHLITATGQRVTLRCSPRSGDLSVYWYQQSLDQGLQFLIQYYNGEERAKGNILERFSAQQFPDLHSELNLSSLELGDSALYFCASTPGLAGYEQFFGPGTRLTVL.

To note about this clone: This sample also contains other DNA sequences that code for the same CDR3. J is TRBJ2-3 and V is TRBV5-1; a weak D match, TRBD1 (6 bases). The CDR3 spans 13 residues. Germline CDR1 and CDR2: SGHRS and YFSETQ. Deletions cut 1 base from V and 4 bases from J, with 7 bases between. CDR3: CASSLSGADTQYF. Here the CDR3 DNA reads TGCGCCAGCAGCTTGTCAGGGGCAGATACGCAGTATTTT. The full variable domain, completed using reference TRBV5-1 and TRBJ2-3, is KAGVTQTPRYLIKTRGQQVTLSCSPISGHRSVSWYQQTPGQGLQFLFEYFSETQRNKGNFPGRFSGRQFSNSRSEMNVSTLELGDSALYLCASSLSGADTQYFGPGTRLTVL.

The chain employs TRBV20-1 and TRBJ1-1, with D uncertain. The length of the CDR3 is 11 residues. CDR1 DFQATT and CDR2 SNEGSKA come from the germline V gene (reference sequence). Trimming stripped 6 bases from V and 1 base from J, with 6 bases between. CDR3 nucleotide sequence: TGCAGTGCCGTGGGGAACACTGAAGCTTTCTTT. Its protein product is CSAVGNTEAFF.

Many counts were recorded for this clone. This chain connects TRBV5-4 to TRBJ2-1, with 13 bases identical to TRBD2. Germline trimming cut 3 bases from V and 9 bases from J; bases unmatched to any gene: 6. Germline CDR1 reads SGHNT; CDR2 reads YYREEE (reference sequence). This CDR3 has 15 amino acids. The DNA of the CDR3 is TGTGCCAGCAGCTCAGGACTAGCGGGAGAGGCTGAGCAGTTCTTC. Translated, it gives CASSSGLAGEAEQFF.

This clone was recorded a few times. The genes are TRBV10-3 and TRBJ1-1, with D uncertain. This CDR3 has 13 amino acids. With 2 bases removed from V and 3 bases from J, the gap between germline ends came to 7 bases. Germline assignment: CDR1 ENHRY and CDR2 SYGVKD. The DNA for the CDR3 is TGTGCCATCAGTGAGGCCGTGGACACTGAAGCTTTCTTT. It translates to CAISEAVDTEAFF.

This rearrangement joins TRBV29-1 to TRBJ1-2, with D unclear. Germline-derived CDR1 and CDR2 are SQVTM and ANQGSEA. Trimming shortened V by 5 bases and J by 0 bases, and 7 bases separated the two germline ends. The length of the CDR3 is 12 residues. CDR3: CSVRKTNYGYTF. CDR3 DNA: TGCAGCGTTCGAAAGACTAACTATGGCTACACCTTC.